Below are 2 T cell receptor beta chains sequenced from a single sample in a study of T-cell reconstitution after alpha-beta-depleted transplantation in children. The TCRbeta library was prepared with unique molecular identifiers. TCRdb reanalysed the PCR reads using MiXCR and keeps one entry per CDR3 protein. The sample yields some 490,000 distinct CDR3 sequences, around 13% seen once. Sequences were derived from PBMCs from the stem cell graft donor, sampled from the stem cell graft. The receptor set was obtained from a human donor who donated a stem cell graft to a child with combined immunodeficiency.

The V gene is TRBV12-3 or TRBV12-4, the J gene TRBJ2-5, with D perhaps TRBD1 (6 bases). This CDR3 is 13 amino acids long. V lost 3 bases and J lost 5, with 10 bases in between. The CDR3 is CASSFTGLETQYF. The CDR3 coding sequence is TGTGCCAGCAGTTTTACAGGGTTGGAGACCCAGTACTTC.

This chain links TRBV20-1 with TRBJ2-1; 8 nucleotides agree with TRBD2. CDR3 length equals 13 residues. Germline V lookup: CDR1 DFQATT, CDR2 SNEGSKA (reference sequence). The V and J ends lost 5 bases and 7 bases, in that order; junction bases with no gene match: 7. The CDR3: CSAPRPSGNEQFF. The CDR3 coding sequence is TGCAGTGCTCCTCGGCCTAGCGGGAATGAGCAGTTCTTC.